The rows below give T cell receptor beta chains drawn from one sample of a study of control samples from healthy donors and cancer patients. TCRdb's copy holds only in-frame clones and misses some; the assay was immunoSEQ multiplex PCR. The table includes about 150,000 clones, 90% to 95% detected once. The specimen was blood. These receptor sequences come from a middle-aged man in good health. Each CDR3 is given with its conserved first and last residue. D genes are given only for firm matches. Where a row states a size, it is once, few, many or the class of an expanded clone; other rows omit it.

CDR3 length	V gene	D gene	J gene	clone size	CDR3 protein	CDR3 DNA
13	TRBV6-5	.	TRBJ1-5	.	CASSYSWAWPQHF	TGTGCCAGCAGTTACTCGTGGGCTTGGCCCCAGCATTTT
12	TRBV5-4	.	TRBJ1-1	.	CASSVQGAEAFF	TGTGCCAGCAGCGTACAGGGCGCTGAAGCTTTCTTT
14	TRBV5-1	TRBD1	TRBJ1-6	once	CASSLDRGNSPLHF	TGCGCCAGCAGCCTGGACAGGGGCAATTCACCCCTCCACTTT
13	TRBV27	TRBD1	TRBJ1-2	.	CASSFDRVYGYTF	TGTGCCAGCAGTTTCGACAGGGTCTATGGCTACACCTTC
13	TRBV5-1	.	TRBJ2-7	.	CASSLAHSYEQYF	TGCGCCAGCAGCTTAGCCCATTCCTACGAGCAGTACTTC
15	TRBV5-1	.	TRBJ1-1	.	CASSLTGFLSTEAFF	TGCGCCAGCAGCTTAACAGGGTTTTTATCCACTGAAGCTTTCTTT
14	TRBV7-9	TRBD1	TRBJ1-1	.	CASSLGTGNTEAFF	TGTGCCAGCAGCTTAGGGACAGGAAACACTGAAGCTTTCTTT
14	TRBV4-2	.	TRBJ2-2	.	CASSPLSNTGELFF	TGTGCCAGCAGCCCCCTATCGAACACCGGGGAGCTGTTTTTT
14	TRBV6-5	.	TRBJ1-2	.	CASSYTNRARGYTF	TGTGCCAGCAGTTACACCAACAGGGCTCGAGGCTACACCTTC
16	TRBV4-3	.	TRBJ2-7	.	CASSQDNLSLLDEQYF	TGCGCCAGCAGCCAAGATAACCTATCCCTCTTGGACGAGCAGTACTTC
16	TRBV9	.	TRBJ1-3	.	CASSPTLGSSGNTIYF	TGTGCCAGCAGCCCCACCCTCGGGAGCTCTGGAAACACCATATATTTT
14	TRBV4-1	TRBD1	TRBJ2-7	.	CASSLGTGGGEQYF	TGCGCCAGCAGCCTAGGGACAGGGGGGGGCGAGCAGTACTTC
14	TRBV7-7	.	TRBJ2-1	once	CASSYGLGGNEQFF	TGTGCCAGCAGTTACGGACTAGGGGGCAATGAGCAGTTCTTC
15	TRBV15	TRBD1	TRBJ2-1	.	CATSRDGTEYNEQFF	TGTGCCACCAGCAGAGATGGGACAGAATACAATGAGCAGTTCTTC
17	TRBV4-1	TRBD1	TRBJ2-5	.	CASSTFRDSLYQETQYF	TGCGCCAGCAGCACCTTCCGGGACAGCTTGTACCAAGAGACCCAGTACTTC
13	TRBV19	TRBD1	TRBJ2-5	.	CASSIDRGDPQYF	TGTGCCAGTAGTATCGACAGGGGGGATCCCCAGTACTTC
11	TRBV29-1	.	TRBJ1-1	.	CSARSGTEAFF	TGCAGCGCCCGTTCGGGCACTGAAGCTTTCTTT
14	TRBV9	.	TRBJ2-4	.	CASSPEVAKNIQYF	TGTGCCAGCAGCCCAGAGGTAGCCAAAAACATTCAGTACTTC
14	TRBV9	.	TRBJ2-3	.	CASSVAVGTDTQYF	TGTGCCAGCAGCGTAGCAGTAGGCACAGATACGCAGTATTTT
14	TRBV28	.	TRBJ2-2	.	CASSLGSNTGELFF	TGTGCCAGCAGTTTAGGCAGTAACACCGGGGAGCTGTTTTTT
14	TRBV5-6	.	TRBJ2-7	.	CASSPGVGSYEQYF	TGTGCCAGCAGCCCAGGGGTAGGGTCCTACGAGCAGTACTTC
16	TRBV6-5	.	TRBJ1-6	.	CASSYSKKGLNSPLHF	TGTGCCAGCAGTTACTCGAAAAAGGGTCTTAATTCACCCCTCCACTTT
11	TRBV20-1	.	TRBJ2-1	.	CSASRAIEQFF	TGCAGTGCTTCCCGAGCCATCGAGCAGTTCTTC
13	TRBV7-3	TRBD1	TRBJ1-1	.	CASSRTGGTEAFF	TGTGCCAGCAGTCGTACAGGGGGCACTGAAGCTTTCTTT
14	TRBV30	TRBD1	TRBJ1-1	.	CACGGGGMDTEAFF	TGTGCCTGTGGAGGGGGCGGAATGGACACTGAAGCTTTCTTT
13	TRBV5-5	.	TRBJ1-1	.	CASSFWGGTEAFF	TGTGCCAGCAGCTTTTGGGGGGGCACTGAAGCTTTCTTT
15	TRBV7-9	TRBD1	TRBJ1-6	.	CASSSWDRDNSPLHF	TGTGCCAGCAGCTCCTGGGACAGGGATAATTCACCCCTCCACTTT
17	TRBV4-1	.	TRBJ1-5	.	CASSLTYGSYSNQPQHF	TGCGCCAGCAGCCTAACCTACGGGTCCTATAGCAATCAGCCCCAGCATTTT
16	TRBV10-2	.	TRBJ2-1	.	CASSESRGLTYNEQFF	TGCGCCAGCAGTGAGTCGCGGGGTCTTACCTACAATGAGCAGTTCTTC
16	TRBV18	TRBD1	TRBJ1-2	.	CASSPGTVTINYGYTF	TGTGCCAGCTCACCAGGGACAGTGACCATTAACTATGGCTACACCTTC
15	TRBV5-4	TRBD1	TRBJ1-2	.	CAAGQGPLSNYGYTF	TGTGCCGCTGGACAGGGACCTCTTAGTAACTATGGCTACACCTTC
16	TRBV24-1	.	TRBJ1-2	.	CATSDPRTEGPYGYTF	TGTGCCACCAGTGACCCGAGGACAGAGGGGCCTTATGGCTACACCTTC
13	TRBV11-2	.	TRBJ1-3	.	CASSYHSGNTIYF	TGTGCCAGCAGCTATCACTCTGGAAACACCATATATTTT
13	TRBV5-4	.	TRBJ1-1	.	CASSPSGNTEAFF	TGTGCCAGCAGCCCCTCCGGGAACACTGAAGCTTTCTTT
12	TRBV7-9	TRBD1	TRBJ1-1	.	CASSSGQGWAFF	TGTGCCAGCAGCTCCGGACAGGGATGGGCTTTCTTT
15	TRBV6-6	.	TRBJ1-6	.	CSAAGNPDQNSPLHF	TGTTCCGCCGCGGGGAATCCCGATCAGAATTCACCCCTCCACTTT
14	TRBV18	.	TRBJ2-7	.	CASSPSKKTYEQYF	TGTGCCAGCTCACCTTCAAAAAAAACCTACGAGCAGTACTTC
12	TRBV11-3	.	TRBJ2-3	.	CASSDFTDTQYF	TGTGCCAGCAGCGATTTCACAGATACGCAGTATTTT
16	TRBV7-2	.	TRBJ1-6	.	CASRSTEDSSFSPLHF	TGTGCCAGCAGATCCACCGAGGACAGCAGTTTTTCACCCCTCCACTTT
15	TRBV2	.	TRBJ1-2	.	CASSSSGTIIYGYTF	TGTGCCAGCAGTTCCTCCGGGACGATAATCTATGGCTACACCTTC
15	TRBV6-5	TRBD1	TRBJ1-1	.	CASSRWDRGSTEAFF	TGTGCCAGCAGTCGTTGGGACAGGGGGAGCACTGAAGCTTTCTTT
13	TRBV24-1	.	TRBJ2-1	.	CATSEGSQRKQFF	TGTGCCACCAGTGAGGGTTCCCAGAGAAAGCAGTTCTTC
19	TRBV18	.	TRBJ1-6	.	CASSPPKGGMSSYNSPLHF	TGTGCCAGCTCACCACCGAAGGGGGGGATGAGCTCCTATAATTCACCCCTCCACTTT
18	TRBV27	.	TRBJ1-2	.	CASSYLTGQGLINYGYTF	TGTGCCAGCAGTTACCTAACGGGACAAGGATTGATTAACTATGGCTACACCTTC
19	TRBV5-1	TRBD1	TRBJ1-2	.	CASSFFPPPGTGNDYGYTF	TGCGCCAGCAGTTTTTTTCCTCCTCCCGGGACAGGGAACGACTATGGCTACACCTTC
14	TRBV27	TRBD1	TRBJ2-4	.	CASSRTGGVDIQYF	TGTGCCAGCAGTCGGACAGGGGGCGTTGACATTCAGTACTTC
13	TRBV6-5	.	TRBJ1-1	.	CASSYSENTEAFF	TGTGCCAGCAGTTACTCAGAGAACACTGAAGCTTTCTTT